This TCR beta chain derives from a study of OX40 agonist ivuxolimab in advanced cancers. Overall study: Patients enrolled in dose escalation were diagnosed with hepatocellular carcinoma, melanoma, renal cell or head and neck cancer. Three patients, one with hepatocellular carcinoma and two with cutaneous melanoma, responded partially.

Study-level points and caveats: There were, on average, more expanded clones in CD8+ T cells than in CD4+.

Blood sampling took place at baseline, cycle 4 day 1, and cycle 7 day 1. Generated by immunoSEQ multiplex PCR, the TCRdb table keeps only in-frame clones and is missing some. This table has about 73,000 clones, about 86% appearing once. Germline V lookup: CDR1 LNHDA, CDR2 SQIVND (reference sequence). V lost 5 bases and J lost 2, with 13 bases in between. The CDR3 runs to 15 residues. Remarks on this clone: As yet, its antigen is unknown.

The J gene is TRBJ1-3, the V gene TRBV19; D perhaps matches TRBD1 (6 bases). The TCR sequence derives from an adult with an advanced solid tumor such as melanoma, head and neck, liver or kidney cancer. The sample consisted of CD4+ or CD8+ T cells sorted from blood, taken in a trial of the OX40 agonist ivuxolimab. The CDR3 nucleotides read TGTGCCAGTAGTGCCAGGGGAAAAGCTGGAAACACCATATATTTT. The encoded protein is CASSARGKAGNTIYF. Full variable domain (missing parts from reference TRBV19 and TRBJ1-3): DGGITQSPKYLFRKEGQNVTLSCEQNLNHDAMYWYRQDPGQGLRLIYYSQIVNDFQKGDIAEGYSVSREKKESFPLTVTSAQKNPTAFYLCASSARGKAGNTIYFGEGSWLTVV.